These T cell receptor beta chains were read from a single sample in a study of beta chain features in type 1 diabetes. TCRdb keeps only in-frame clones here, not all; method: immunoSEQ multiplex PCR. The table shows a few hundred thousand clones, with around 10% occurring only once. The sample comprised central memory CD4+ T cells from blood. These receptors came from a man aged 30 to 45 with type 1 diabetes. Each CDR3 is given with its conserved first and last residue. The order of the fields is V gene, D gene, J gene, CDR3 length, clone size, CDR3 DNA, CDR3 protein. The D gene is left open where the match is weak. The size entry is marked missing in some rows and otherwise reads once, few, many or a size class.

TRBV5-1	NA	TRBJ1-2	16	few	TGCGCCAGCAGCTTGTCCGGGAATTTGTTGGGCTATGGCTACACCTTC	CASSLSGNLLGYGYTF
TRBV27	NA	TRBJ1-2	13	few	TGTGCCAGCAGTTTATCCCGTGACTATGGCTACACCTTC	CASSLSRDYGYTF
TRBV5-6	TRBD2	TRBJ2-7	18	NA	TGTGCCAGCAGCCTTTATCGGACTAGCGGGAGGGCCGGGGACGAGCAGTACTTC	CASSLYRTSGRAGDEQYF
TRBV5-4	NA	TRBJ1-1	15	NA	TGTGCCAGCAGCAGAACGCCCGGGGGTAACACTGAAGCTTTCTTT	CASSRTPGGNTEAFF
TRBV10-2	NA	TRBJ1-1	14	NA	TGCGCCAGCAGTGAGTCGGGGGGCGAGACTGAAGCTTTCTTT	CASSESGGETEAFF
TRBV6-5	TRBD1	TRBJ2-7	16	NA	TGTGCCAGCAGTTCAACAGGGGGCCTGAGCTCCTACGAGCAGTACTTC	CASSSTGGLSSYEQYF
TRBV11-2	NA	TRBJ2-7	13	NA	TGTGCCAGCAGCTTACAAGAGGGCAACGAGCAGTACTTC	CASSLQEGNEQYF
TRBV5-6	NA	TRBJ1-1	15	NA	TGTGCCAGCAGCACCCCGAGGGACGGGAACACTGAAGCTTTCTTT	CASSTPRDGNTEAFF
TRBV6-5	NA	TRBJ1-2	13	NA	TGTGCCAGCAGCGCCCTCCAGGGCTATGGCTACACCTTC	CASSALQGYGYTF
TRBV5-1	NA	TRBJ2-2	13	few	TGCGCCAGCGGAACGGAGGGGGCCGGGGAGCTGTTTTTT	CASGTEGAGELFF
TRBV27	NA	TRBJ1-2	13	NA	TGTGCCAGCAGTTTACGAAACAGCTATGGCTACACCTTC	CASSLRNSYGYTF
TRBV4-3	NA	TRBJ1-1	14	NA	TGCGCCAGCGCTTCGGCAGGGGTCGGGACTGAAGCTTTCTTT	CASASAGVGTEAFF
TRBV7-2	NA	TRBJ2-7	16	NA	TGTGCCAGCAGCCTCCTAGGTGGGAAGAGATCCTACGAGCAGTACTTC	CASSLLGGKRSYEQYF
TRBV7-9	NA	TRBJ2-6	15	NA	TGTGCCAGCAGCTCAGGGAATTCCGGGGCCAACGTCCTGACTTTC	CASSSGNSGANVLTF
TRBV15	TRBD2	TRBJ2-1	16	few	TGTGCCACCAGCAGAAGGCTAGCGGGAGCTAGAAATGAGCAGTTCTTC	CATSRRLAGARNEQFF
TRBV19	TRBD1	TRBJ1-2	17	few	TGTGCCAGTAGTATAAGGACAGGGGTTCTCCTCGGTGGCGGCTACACCTTC	CASSIRTGVLLGGGYTF
TRBV9	TRBD2	TRBJ2-1	14	few	TGTGCCAGCAGCGGGCTAGCGGGAGTGAATGAGCAGTTCTTC	CASSGLAGVNEQFF
TRBV6-5	NA	TRBJ2-5	15	NA	TGTGCCAGCAGTTACTCGATACAGGGGAGGGAGACCCAGTACTTC	CASSYSIQGRETQYF
TRBV28	NA	TRBJ2-7	15	few	TGTGCCAGCAGCTATGGCGGGACTCTAAAAAACGAGCAGTACTTC	CASSYGGTLKNEQYF
TRBV7-2	NA	TRBJ2-2	15	NA	TGTGCCAGCAGCTTACAGGGACCGAACACCGGGGAGCTGTTTTTT	CASSLQGPNTGELFF
TRBV4-3	NA	TRBJ1-3	16	many	TGCGCCAGCAGCCAAGACAGGTCTTCCTCTGGAAACACCATATATTTT	CASSQDRSSSGNTIYF
TRBV5-1	NA	TRBJ2-2	17	NA	TGCGCCAGCAGCTTGGCTGTCGAGGCTGGCTGGACCGGGGAGCTGTTTTTT	CASSLAVEAGWTGELFF
TRBV15	NA	TRBJ2-3	14	few	TGTGCCACCAGCAATACGGGTGGATCAGATACGCAGTATTTT	CATSNTGGSDTQYF
TRBV4-3	TRBD1	TRBJ2-2	14	few	TGCGCCAGCAGCCGAAACAGGGGGCCAGGGGAGCTGTTTTTT	CASSRNRGPGELFF
TRBV18	NA	TRBJ2-7	15	many	TGTGCCAGCTCACGGGGACTCTACGACGTCAACGAGCAGTACTTC	CASSRGLYDVNEQYF
TRBV5-1	NA	TRBJ2-7	13	NA	TGCGCCAGCAGCCCCAGGACCCCCTACGAGCAGTACTTC	CASSPRTPYEQYF
TRBV7-6	TRBD1	TRBJ2-7	12	few	TGTGCCAGCAGCGAACAGGGGTACGAGCAGTACTTC	CASSEQGYEQYF
TRBV30	NA	TRBJ2-4	14	NA	TGTGCCTGGAGTGTAGGGGTGACCAAAAACATTCAGTACTTC	CAWSVGVTKNIQYF
TRBV19	NA	TRBJ2-1	12	many	TGTGCCAGTAGTATCTCGATCGATGAGCAGTTCTTC	CASSISIDEQFF
TRBV6-6	NA	TRBJ1-1	15	many	TGTGCCAGCGTCCCTAAATTGCAGGGGAACACTGAAGCTTTCTTT	CASVPKLQGNTEAFF
TRBV11-2	NA	TRBJ2-5	15	many	TGTGCCAGCAGCTTAGGTGGGGTTGCGCAAGAGACCCAGTACTTC	CASSLGGVAQETQYF
TRBV27	NA	TRBJ2-7	12	NA	TGTGCCAGCAGTTTACGGGGGTACGAGCAGTACTTC	CASSLRGYEQYF
TRBV28	TRBD1	TRBJ2-7	15	few	TGTGCCAGCAGCCCCGGACAGGGAAGAGGGTACGAGCAGTACTTC	CASSPGQGRGYEQYF
TRBV7-3	NA	TRBJ2-3	18	few	TGTGCCAGCAGCTTATCGGGACGCGGGACCGCTAGCACAGATACGCAGTATTTT	CASSLSGRGTASTDTQYF
TRBV5-1	NA	TRBJ1-5	13	many	TGCGCCAGCAGCTTGGTTCCGGGGGAGCCCCAGCATTTT	CASSLVPGEPQHF
TRBV4-3	NA	TRBJ2-2	15	NA	TGCGCCAGCAGCCAACGAGGGAGAGGCACCGGGGAGCTGTTTTTT	CASSQRGRGTGELFF
TRBV6-4	TRBD1	TRBJ2-1	15	once	TGTGCCAGCAGCGCTCAGGGGGCAACCTACAATGAGCAGTTCTTC	CASSAQGATYNEQFF
TRBV9	NA	TRBJ2-7	13	NA	TGTGCCAGCAGCGGGGGGACTTATGGCGAGCAGTACTTC	CASSGGTYGEQYF
TRBV5-1	TRBD2	TRBJ2-3	16	NA	TGCGCCAGCAGCATAGGGACTAGCGGAGGTACAGATACGCAGTATTTT	CASSIGTSGGTDTQYF
TRBV18	NA	TRBJ2-7	13	NA	TGTGCCAGCTCACCGGCAGGGGACTACGAGCAGTACTTC	CASSPAGDYEQYF
TRBV7-9	NA	TRBJ2-7	14	NA	TGTGCCAGCAGCCCCCCGGTACGGGAGTACGAGCAGTACTTC	CASSPPVREYEQYF
TRBV2	NA	TRBJ2-7	12	NA	TGTGCCAGCAGCACAGGGCTGGCCGAGCAGTACTTC	CASSTGLAEQYF
TRBV19	TRBD1	TRBJ1-1	17	NA	TGTGCCAGTAGTATCGCCCTGGGACAGAGTATTCGCACTGAAGCTTTCTTT	CASSIALGQSIRTEAFF
TRBV28	NA	TRBJ1-2	13	few	TGTGCCAGCAGCTCTCCCCAGGGCTATGGCTACACCTTC	CASSSPQGYGYTF
TRBV10-1	TRBD2	TRBJ2-3	15	NA	TGCGCCAGCACCACGGGACTAGCGGGCCGGGATACGCAGTATTTT	CASTTGLAGRDTQYF
TRBV11-2	NA	TRBJ2-5	15	few	TGTGCCAGCAGCCCATTAGGGGATTCAAGACAGACCCAGTACTTC	CASSPLGDSRQTQYF
TRBV5-4	NA	TRBJ2-2	15	NA	TGTGCCACAGCCCCCGGACGAGGTGGAACCGGGGAGCTGTTTTTT	CATAPGRGGTGELFF
TRBV6-5	TRBD2	TRBJ2-1	14	few	TGTGCCAGCAGTTTAGCGGGAGGAGGCAATGAGCAGTTCTTC	CASSLAGGGNEQFF
TRBV28	NA	TRBJ2-7	14	NA	TGTGCCAGCAGTTTCGCATCCCAAAGGTACGAGCAGTACTTC	CASSFASQRYEQYF